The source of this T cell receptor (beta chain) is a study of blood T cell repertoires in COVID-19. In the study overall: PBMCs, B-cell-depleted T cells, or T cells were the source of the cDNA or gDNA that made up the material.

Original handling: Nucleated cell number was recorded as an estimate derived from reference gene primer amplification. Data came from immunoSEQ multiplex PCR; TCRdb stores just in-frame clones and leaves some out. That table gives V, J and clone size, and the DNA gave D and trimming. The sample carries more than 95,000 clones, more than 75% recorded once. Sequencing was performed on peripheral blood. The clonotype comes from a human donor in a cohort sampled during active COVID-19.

CDR3 in DNA: TGCAGCGCCTATGCCGGAGCATTTAATGAAAAACTGTTTTTT. It codes for CSAYAGAFNEKLFF. This sequence joins TRBV29-1 and TRBJ1-4; no reliable D call. This CDR3 has 14 residues. CDR1 and CDR2 (germline): SQVTM, ANQGSEA. V was pared by 7 bases and J by 4 bases, with 16 bases between.